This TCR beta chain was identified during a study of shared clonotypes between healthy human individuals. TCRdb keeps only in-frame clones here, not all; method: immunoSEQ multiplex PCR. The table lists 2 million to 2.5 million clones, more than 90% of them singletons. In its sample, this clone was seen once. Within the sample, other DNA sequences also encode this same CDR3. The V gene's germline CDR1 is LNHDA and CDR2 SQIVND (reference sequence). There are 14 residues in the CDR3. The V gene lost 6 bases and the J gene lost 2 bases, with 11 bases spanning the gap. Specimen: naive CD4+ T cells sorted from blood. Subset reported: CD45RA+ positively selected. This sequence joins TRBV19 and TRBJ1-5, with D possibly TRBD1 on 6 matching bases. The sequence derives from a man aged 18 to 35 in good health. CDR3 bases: TGTGCCAGTAGCGAACAGGGTGGCAATCAGCCCCAGCATTTT. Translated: CASSEQGGNQPQHF.